This TCR beta chain emerged from a study of response to subunit inactivated influenza vaccine. Findings and limits, study-wide: Authors suggested that a seasonal influenza vaccination recruits few new T cells each time.

The CDR3 is 16 residues long. After removal of 0 bases from V and 3 bases from J, the junction contained 8 bases not matched to a gene. Germline V gene lookup returns CDR1 SQVTM and CDR2 ANQGSEA. At least ten counts were recorded for this clonotype. Its specificity is not known. MiXCR, applied by TCRdb to the RT-PCR reads, yields one record per CDR3 protein. This table has about 800,000 distinct CDR3 sequences, about 20% appearing once. The chain combines TRBV29-1 with TRBJ2-1; 7 nucleotides agree with TRBD2. The sequence came from a man aged 50 to 60 who received an inactivated influenza vaccine. Sequenced here: PBMCs from blood, sampled about 5 days after vaccination. CDR3 bases: TGCAGCGTTGAAGATCAACGGGAGGACCTCTACAATGAGCAGTTCTTC. Translated: CSVEDQREDLYNEQFF.